This TCR beta chain was observed in a study of T-cell reconstitution after alpha-beta-depleted transplantation in children. This clonotype appeared many times. Preparation of the TCRbeta library involved a method that used unique molecular identifiers. MiXCR, run by TCRdb on the PCR reads, gives a single entry per CDR3 protein. The profile shows more than 300,000 distinct CDR3 sequences, about 16% of them singletons. This CDR3 is built from 16 residues. After removal of 7 bases from V and 0 bases from J, the junction contained 6 bases not matched to a gene. CDR1 and CDR2 (germline): MGHRA, YSYEKL. V is TRBV4-1 and J is TRBJ2-1; 10 bases are shared with TRBD2. This receptor was obtained from a male patient aged 2 to 9 who had a stem cell transplant for acute lymphoblastic leukemia, so the T cells may come from the graft donor. Material: PBMCs, mostly from graft donor cells, obtained 360 days after TCRalphabeta/CD19-depleted stem cell transplant. CDR3 loop: CASTRTSGGSYNEQFF. The CDR3 nucleotides read TGCGCCAGCACCAGGACTAGCGGAGGCTCCTACAATGAGCAGTTCTTC.